This T cell receptor beta chain appears in the sequencing data of a study of cytomegalovirus exposure and HLA in healthy donors. In the study overall: Around 78 million unique TCRs, all from HLA-typed donors, were included in an early release of the data.

With regard to this clone: Its antigen is still unknown.

Study results and caveats: A reported reduction in N-insertions relative to the roughly 610-donor mean was seen in an Asian-associated ancestry cluster in a later analysis. TCR beta chains associated with HLA were, in a later analysis, more clonally expanded than equally common others.

V lost 5 bases and J lost 1; bases outside the gene matches: 5. The CDR3 contains 15 residues. Germline V gene sequence: CDR1 MDHEN, CDR2 SYDVKM. PCR was performed using 60 Vbeta and 13 Jbeta primers. The data were produced by immunoSEQ multiplex PCR, yet TCRdb's version contains in-frame clones alone and is incomplete. Of some 120,000 clones listed, approximately 81% were seen once; the top ten hold around 2.3%. The rearrangement links TRBV28 to TRBJ1-1; 9 bases map to TRBD1. The source of this sequence is a woman in her thirties or forties in good health and CMV-seronegative. The sequencing sample was made of PBMCs. The CDR3 loop is CASSPGDRANTEAFF. Written as DNA, the CDR3 is TGTGCCAGCAGTCCCGGGGACAGGGCGAACACTGAAGCTTTCTTT.